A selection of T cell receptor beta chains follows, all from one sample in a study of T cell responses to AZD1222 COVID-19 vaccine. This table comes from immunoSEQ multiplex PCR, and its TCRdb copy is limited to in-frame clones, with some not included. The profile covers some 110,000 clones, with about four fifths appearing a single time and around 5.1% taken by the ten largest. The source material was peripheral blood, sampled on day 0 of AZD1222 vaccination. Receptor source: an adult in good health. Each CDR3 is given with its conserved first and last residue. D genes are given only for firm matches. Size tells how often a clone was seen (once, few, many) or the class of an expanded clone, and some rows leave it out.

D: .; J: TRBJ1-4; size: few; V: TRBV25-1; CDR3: CASSQTGTREKLFF; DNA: TGTGCCAGCAGCCAAACAGGAACTAGAGAAAAACTGTTTTTT
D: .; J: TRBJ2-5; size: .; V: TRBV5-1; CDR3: CASSLGGPRDGETQYF; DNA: TGCGCCAGCAGCTTGGGGGGACCCAGGGATGGAGAGACCCAGTACTTC
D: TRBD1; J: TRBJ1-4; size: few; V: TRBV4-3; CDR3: CASSQDRQGVHTEKLFF; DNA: TGCGCCAGCAGCCAAGATAGACAGGGGGTACACACAGAAAAACTGTTTTTT
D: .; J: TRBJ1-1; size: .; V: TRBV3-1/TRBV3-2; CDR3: CASSQLRGGEAFF; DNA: TGTGCCAGCAGCCAACTCAGGGGAGGCGAAGCTTTCTTT
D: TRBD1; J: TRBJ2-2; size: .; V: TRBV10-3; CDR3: CAISELGTGATGELFF; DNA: TGTGCCATCAGTGAGTTGGGGACAGGGGCCACCGGGGAGCTGTTTTTT
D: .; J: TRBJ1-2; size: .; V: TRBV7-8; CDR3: CASSAGAFYGYTF; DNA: TGTGCCAGCAGCGCAGGGGCTTTCTATGGCTACACCTTC
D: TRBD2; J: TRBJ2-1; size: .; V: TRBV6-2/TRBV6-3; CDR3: CASSESGAPYNEQFF; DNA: TGTGCCAGCAGCGAAAGCGGGGCTCCTTACAATGAGCAGTTCTTC
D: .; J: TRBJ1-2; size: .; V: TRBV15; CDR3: CATSRGRGRWEEGCF; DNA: TGTGCCACCAGCAGAGGCCGTGGGCGGTGGGAGGAGGGTTGCTTC
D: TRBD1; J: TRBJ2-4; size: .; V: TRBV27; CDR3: CATGQGKNIQYF; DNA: TGTGCCACCGGACAGGGCAAAAACATTCAGTACTTC
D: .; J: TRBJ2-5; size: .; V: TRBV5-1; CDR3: CASSLEGPFQETQYF; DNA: TGCGCCAGCAGCTTGGAAGGGCCTTTTCAAGAGACCCAGTACTTC
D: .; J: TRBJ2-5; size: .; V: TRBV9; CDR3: CASSVQTGAKETQYF; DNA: TGTGCCAGCAGCGTCCAGACAGGAGCTAAAGAGACCCAGTACTTC
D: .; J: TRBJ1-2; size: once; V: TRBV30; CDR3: CAWSVLRGYTF; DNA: TGTGCCTGGAGTGTACTGAGGGGCTACACCTTC
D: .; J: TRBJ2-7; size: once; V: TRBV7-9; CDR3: CASSLSAGHEQYF; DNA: TGTGCCAGCAGCTTGTCGGCAGGACACGAGCAGTACTTC
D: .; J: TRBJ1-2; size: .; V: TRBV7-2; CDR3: CASSLGSNYYGYTF; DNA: TGTGCCAGCAGCTTAGGTAGCAACTATTATGGCTACACCTTC
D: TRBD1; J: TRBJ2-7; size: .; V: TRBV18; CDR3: CASSGQGAYEQYF; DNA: TGTGCCAGCTCCGGACAGGGGGCCTACGAGCAGTACTTC
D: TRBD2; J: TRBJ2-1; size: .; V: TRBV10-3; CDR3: CAISEGGTSGAVSYNEQFF; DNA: TGTGCCATCAGTGAGGGGGGGACTAGCGGCGCCGTTTCCTACAATGAGCAGTTCTTC
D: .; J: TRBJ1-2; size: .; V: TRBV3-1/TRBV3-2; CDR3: CASSQRDGYTF; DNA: TGTGCCAGCAGCCAAAGGGATGGCTACACCTTC
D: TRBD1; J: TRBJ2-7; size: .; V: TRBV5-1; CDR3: CASSLGQGAYEQYF; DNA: TGCGCCAGCAGCTTGGGACAGGGGGCCTACGAGCAGTACTTC
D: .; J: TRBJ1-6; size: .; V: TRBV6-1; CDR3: CASSDLNWGGSYNSPLHF; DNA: TGTGCCAGCAGTGACTTAAATTGGGGCGGCTCCTATAATTCACCCCTCCACTTT
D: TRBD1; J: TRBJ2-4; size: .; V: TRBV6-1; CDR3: CASSGKMDRGLSTQYF; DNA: TGTGCCAGCAGTGGGAAAATGGACAGGGGCCTATCTACTCAGTACTTC
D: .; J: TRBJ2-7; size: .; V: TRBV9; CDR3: CASSVGGTLTYEQYF; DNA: TGTGCCAGCAGCGTAGGGGGGACCTTGACCTACGAGCAGTACTTC
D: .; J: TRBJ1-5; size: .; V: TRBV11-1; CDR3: CASSKNSGSNQPQHF; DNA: TGTGCCAGCAGCAAAAACAGTGGGAGCAATCAGCCCCAGCATTTT
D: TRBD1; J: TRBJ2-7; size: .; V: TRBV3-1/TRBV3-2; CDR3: CASSQGTGVSLQYF; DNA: TGTGCCAGCAGCCAAGGGACAGGAGTCTCTTTGCAGTACTTC
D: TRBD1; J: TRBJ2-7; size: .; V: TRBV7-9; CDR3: CASSWDSYEQYF; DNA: TGTGCCAGCAGCTGGGACAGCTACGAGCAGTACTTC
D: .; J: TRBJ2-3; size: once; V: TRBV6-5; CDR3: CASFQAITDTQYF; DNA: TGTGCCAGCTTTCAGGCCATCACAGATACGCAGTATTTT
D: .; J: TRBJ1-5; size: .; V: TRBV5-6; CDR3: CASSLAPGNGQPQHF; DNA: TGTGCCAGCAGCTTGGCCCCAGGGAACGGTCAGCCCCAGCATTTT
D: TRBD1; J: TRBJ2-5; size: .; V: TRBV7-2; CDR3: CASSLIGQGAGETQYF; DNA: TGTGCCAGCAGCTTAATAGGGCAGGGGGCTGGAGAGACCCAGTACTTC
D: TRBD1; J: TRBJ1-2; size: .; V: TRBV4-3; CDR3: CASSHQGRQGNGYTF; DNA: TGCGCCAGCAGCCACCAGGGGCGACAGGGGAACGGCTACACCTTC
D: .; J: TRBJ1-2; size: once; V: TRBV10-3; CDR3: CAISELKKSNYGYTF; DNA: TGTGCCATCAGTGAGCTTAAGAAGTCTAACTATGGCTACACCTTC
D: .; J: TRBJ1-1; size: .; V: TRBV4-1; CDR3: CASSHTDSSNTEAFF; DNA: TGCGCCAGCAGCCATACGGACAGCTCGAACACTGAAGCTTTCTTT
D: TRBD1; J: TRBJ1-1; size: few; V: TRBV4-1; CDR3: CASSQSRGRWDTEAFF; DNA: TGCGCCAGCAGCCAAAGCAGGGGGCGATGGGACACTGAAGCTTTCTTT
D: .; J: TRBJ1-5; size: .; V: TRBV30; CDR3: CTRGTVSNQPQHF; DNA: TGTACCCGGGGGACGGTTAGCAATCAGCCCCAGCATTTT
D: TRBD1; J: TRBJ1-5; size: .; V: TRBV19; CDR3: CASSMRDSYQPQHF; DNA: TGTGCCAGTAGTATGAGGGACAGTTATCAGCCCCAGCATTTT
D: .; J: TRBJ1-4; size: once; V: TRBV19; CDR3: CASSIDQTGFTEKLFF; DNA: TGTGCCAGTAGTATAGATCAAACAGGGTTTACTGAAAAACTGTTTTTT
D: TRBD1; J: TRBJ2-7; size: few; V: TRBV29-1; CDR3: CSADRGGNEQYF; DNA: TGCAGCGCCGACAGGGGTGGGAACGAGCAGTACTTC
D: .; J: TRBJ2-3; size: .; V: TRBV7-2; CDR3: CASSLTGGEDTQYF; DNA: TGTGCCAGCAGCCTCACAGGGGGGGAAGATACGCAGTATTTT
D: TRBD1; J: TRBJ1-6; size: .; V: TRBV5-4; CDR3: CASSSGTGGAYNSPLHF; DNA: TGTGCCAGCAGCTCCGGGACAGGGGGCGCATATAATTCACCCCTCCACTTT
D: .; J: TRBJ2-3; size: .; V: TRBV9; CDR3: CASSVGSGQDTQYF; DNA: TGTGCCAGCAGCGTAGGTAGCGGCCAAGATACGCAGTATTTT